This entry is about one TCR beta chain. In this sample, this clonotype turned up a few times. Its recognized antigen is unknown. The germline gene is not matched at one end of the junction; a read error may be the cause. The CDR3, from cysteine to phenylalanine, totals 15 residues. This entry keeps only the CDR3 DNA: 45 bases, framed from base 1. As encoded in the germline V gene, CDR1 is MNHNS while CDR2 is SASEGT. This sample is drawn from a study of T cells in Graves' hyperthyroidism and ophthalmopathy (dated by TCRdb to the late 2010s). Concerning the study at large: Peripheral blood samples were taken at the time of initial diagnosis, prior to any treatment. To identify distinguishing TCR V-J signatures, a discovery cohort of about 95 patients was used, comprising some 43 with Graves' ophthalmopathy and about 59 with stable Graves' hyperthyroidism. Prospective prediction of ophthalmopathy was tested in an independent validation cohort consisting of 18 to 20 hyperthyroidism patients and around 17 patients who later progressed to ophthalmopathy. The 100 discovery patients were randomly split 7:3 into training and test sets. The study also compared thyroid tissue and blood T-cell repertoires from a handful of Graves' hyperthyroidism patients. After blood sampling, hyperthyroidism patients were treated with methimazole at a starting dose of 30 mg daily, and ophthalmopathy patients were treated with high-dose intravenous methylprednisolone. The paper reports TCR Vbeta CDR3 sequencing of some 140 peripheral blood samples: approximately 41 ophthalmopathy, under 80 hyperthyroidism and 17 progressor patients. The full study reports these points: Most expanded thyroid clonotypes (frequency above 0.001) were also detected in blood, a finding suggesting that blood repertoires may reflect thyroid immune responses. During validation, the model predicted progression to ophthalmopathy a median of roughly six months ahead of onset, with 60% to 71% sensitivity and 72.22% specificity. In cross-validation, a model built on a 13 V-J signature told ophthalmopathy apart from stable hyperthyroidism with approximately 91% sensitivity and approximately 84% specificity, and in testing the same model reached 80%/75%. No statistical method was used to fix the sample size in advance, and group allocation was not hidden from the investigators.

Stable Graves' hyperthyroidism was defined as the absence of progression to ophthalmopathy over 18 months of follow-up. Hyperthyroidism patients were newly diagnosed, had a disease duration of under 2 months, and were aged 18 to 65 years. Exclusion was applied to patients with uncontrolled infections, other autoimmune diseases, pregnancy or lactation. Clinical symptoms, serum thyroxine and TRAb, thyroid ultrasound, and orbital computed tomography formed the basis for the diagnoses. PBMCs were isolated from approximately 10 ml of fresh peripheral blood by Ficoll-Paque density gradient centrifugation. Total RNA was extracted with Trizol reagent, and quality was checked on an Agilent 2100 Bioanalyzer. The TCR beta CDR3 regions were amplified from RNA transcripts. A first-round RT-PCR of the TCR CDR3 used the HTBI primer set with the Qiagen OneStep RT-PCR kit. A second multiplex PCR round built the libraries, followed by size selection and purification. Sequencing of the libraries was done on an Illumina HiSeq2000 using paired-end 100 bp reads. In the original analysis: Raw data were processed with SOAPnuke, discarding reads with adapters, uncalled bases, mean Phred below 15, or no exact constant-primer or identifier match. COPE v1.2.5 was used to merge high-quality paired reads, and clonotypes were defined as unique nucleotide sequences. MiTCR v1.1 was used to align the clonotypes against IMGT TRBV, TRBD and TRBJ reference segments. The analysis was restricted to V-J combinations with a frequency above 0.0001, which together covered 99.2% of the repertoires. A TCS score was defined as the ratio between F50 (clonal expansion) and ExV (chaos), using BLOSUM62-based TCRdist between CDR3 peptides within each V-J. Welch's t-statistics and random forest reduced some 510 V-J features to 13, which were used in a naive Bayes classifier (R e1071). TCRdb reworked the public reads: Q25 trimming with fastp, MiXCR clone assembly, productive beta chains retained. When rows share a CDR3 protein, they turn into one entry using the most common DNA and genes. These V and J calls derive from TCRdb rather than the authors' analysis. In all, the sample holds about 740,000 distinct CDR3 sequences, and around 15% of those were seen once. 10% to 13% of the sample is in the top ten clones.

The TCR originated in a woman younger than 35 with Graves' hyperthyroidism. Material for sequencing was blood. The sequence links TRBV6-1 to TRBJ2-7, and TRBD2 matches 11 of the central bases. The CDR3 region: CASRPGLADSYEQYF. The nucleotide sequence is given as TGCGCCAGCAGACCGGGACTAGCGGATTCCTACGAGCAGTACTTC.